This T cell receptor beta chain was recorded in a study of glioma-infiltrating T cells. TCR alpha and beta CDR3 regions were amplified from RNA using iRepertoire nested multiplex PCR. TCRdb fed the multiplex PCR reads into MiXCR, producing one record per CDR3 protein. The sample has about 210,000 distinct CDR3 sequences; more than 25% are singletons. This clonotype was detected ten times or more. The sequence was collected from a human donor with low-grade glioma or glioblastoma, undergoing nonglioma brain surgery, or in good health (not recorded which). The sequencing input was glioma tissue, nonneoplastic brain tissue, or PBMCs (not recorded which).

In nucleotides, the CDR3 is TGTGCCAGCAGTCTAGCGGGAGGATATGAGCAGTTCTTC. This translates into CASSLAGGYEQFF. The chain combines TRBV27 with TRBJ2-1; 11 nucleotides line up with TRBD2. V gave up 5 bases and J gave up 8 bases; unmatched junction bases: 2. This CDR3 region has 13 residues. Germline V gene data show CDR1 as MNHEY and CDR2 as SMNVEV (reference sequence).